The rows below give T cell receptor beta chains drawn from one sample of a study of T cell repertoires in cytomegalovirus infection. Antigens of these TCRs are unknown. TCRdb reprocessed the reads via MiXCR and lists one record per CDR3 protein. The sample holds about 570,000 distinct CDR3 sequences; approximately 40% are singletons and the top ten take 48%. The sample consisted of cultured PBMCs, taken from culture after CMV antigen stimulation. The receptors were sampled from a human donor in good health (CMV status not recorded). Some clones in this sample may be carry-over from other donors' samples. The CDR3 runs from the conserved cysteine through the conserved F or W. The D gene is left open where the match is weak. Where a row states a size, it is once, few, many or the class of an expanded clone; other rows omit it.

CDR3 protein	V gene	clone size	D gene
CASSEQAGIGELFF	TRBV2	NA	NA
CVSSHSGRGYEQYF	TRBV7-2	NA	TRBD2
CASSASGTGLIETQYF	TRBV7-9	few	TRBD1
CASSHLSGRGDTQYF	TRBV3-1	NA	TRBD2
CASSPGGGAREKLFF	TRBV4-1	few	TRBD1
CASRGSAFNEQFF	TRBV6-2/TRBV6-3	NA	NA
CASSQPSRDYDQETQYF	TRBV3-1	NA	TRBD2
CASSLDPPRLNEQFF	TRBV7-9	few	NA
CASSLAGGSYQETQYF	TRBV7-8	NA	NA
CASSESERHQPQHF	TRBV10-2	NA	NA
CAIGDHGADTQYF	TRBV10-3	NA	NA
CASSHPSGGSNEQFF	TRBV4-2	NA	TRBD2
CSAREGGANTGELFF	TRBV20-1	NA	NA
CASSLDPFTAHTEAFF	TRBV5-6	NA	NA
CASTDRGSGNTIYF	TRBV6-2/TRBV6-3	NA	TRBD1
CATSRTGTGGGEQYF	TRBV15	few	TRBD1
CSVVGTYGYTF	TRBV29-1	NA	NA
CASSVRGSNQPQHF	TRBV7-2	NA	NA
CASNTRGINEKLFF	TRBV6-5	NA	NA
CASSRSQGMGTDTQYF	TRBV11-2	NA	TRBD1
CASSLIGGGPYEQYF	TRBV7-2	NA	NA
CVTSDPTYEQYF	TRBV24-1	NA	NA
CASSSRTSGRVTDTQYF	TRBV7-2	many	TRBD2
CASSFTDGSGNTIYF	TRBV7-8	few	NA
CASSFGGASADTQYF	TRBV5-1	NA	TRBD2
CASSRGLAGRETQYF	TRBV18	NA	TRBD2
CASSPSEWSYNEQFF	TRBV27	few	NA
CASSRTGPYQPQHF	TRBV4-2	NA	TRBD1
CASGLSGRTEAFF	TRBV12-5	few	NA
CASSPGLRGNQPQHF	TRBV6-2/TRBV6-3	NA	NA
CASSPPGVSKNTEAFF	TRBV27	once	NA
CASSSYAGTGYF	TRBV7-2	NA	TRBD1
CASSLRVHLEAFF	TRBV27	NA	NA
CASSSHYNSPLHF	TRBV6-1	NA	NA
CASSLWREGYNEQFF	TRBV7-9	NA	TRBD2
CSARDYGDSQPQHF	TRBV20-1	NA	TRBD1
CASSYLAGGRNEQFF	TRBV6-5	once	TRBD2
CASSQGAGASGNTIYF	TRBV7-8	many	TRBD1
CASSRAGGSYEQYF	TRBV7-2	many	NA
CASSLWEGDEQYF	TRBV28	NA	NA
CASSQRITKGRDEQYF	TRBV3-1	NA	TRBD2
CASSETSGSFVEQFF	TRBV7-9	NA	TRBD2
CASRDSNQETQYF	TRBV19	NA	NA
CSARGVNEKLFF	TRBV20-1	NA	NA
CSALRGQGESPLHF	TRBV20-1	few	TRBD1
CASSMDRQYTYEQYF	TRBV19	NA	TRBD1
CASSWTGQTRPQHF	TRBV12-3/TRBV12-4	few	TRBD1
CASSGGQGYGEKLFF	TRBV2	NA	TRBD1
CASNGRETYEQYF	TRBV6-8	NA	TRBD2
CASSLDSRPRAQYF	TRBV7-2	few	NA